Presented here are 22 T cell receptor beta chains from one specimen sequenced in a study of blood T cell repertoires in COVID-19 (dated by TCRdb to between 2020 and 2021). Preparation of the library involved the immunoSEQ multiplex PCR assay. The table was pulled from immuneACCESS by TCRdb, which kept in-frame rearrangements only. Such tables lose some clones; where checked, under half of the loss comes from unresolved V genes, and the rest has no known cause. The sample table lists approximately 280,000 clones, around nine tenths of them with a count of one. Roughly 6.3% of the sample goes to the ten largest clones. The sample taken for sequencing was PBMCs or T cells enriched from blood (not recorded which). The source is a woman between 40 and 55 years old who had recovered from COVID-19.

The chain carries TRBV15 and TRBJ1-6; possibly TRBD1 for D (5 bases). Germline V CDR1 and CDR2: LNHNV, YYDKDF (reference sequence). The CDR3 runs 14 residues. V lost 1 base, J lost 10 bases, and 11 bases lay in between. The CDR3 bases are TGTGCCACCAGCAGAGGGGGGGAACGCTCACCCCTCCACTTT. It specifies CATSRGGERSPLHF.

The rearrangement joins TRBV19 to TRBJ2-1, with 7 bases lining up with TRBD2. The CDR3 extends over 14 amino acids. CDR1 and CDR2 from the germline V gene are LNHDA and SQIVND (reference sequence). V lost 7 bases and J lost 7; bases outside the gene matches: 10. The CDR3, as DNA: TGTGCCAGTATGAGGGCGGGGGAACGAAATGAGCAGTTCTTC. It codes for CASMRAGERNEQFF.

V and J are TRBV7-2 and TRBJ2-5, with D possibly being TRBD1 (5 bases). V lost 0 bases and J lost 3, with 8 bases in between. The CDR3 spans 14 residues. In germline, CDR1 is SGHTA, CDR2 FQGNSA. The CDR3 region is CASSLARQKETQYF. For the CDR3, the DNA is TGTGCCAGCAGCTTAGCGCGACAGAAAGAGACCCAGTACTTC.

The chain links TRBV30 to TRBJ1-1, with 9 bases aligning to TRBD1. The germline V gene encodes CDR1 GTSNPN and CDR2 SVGIG (reference sequence). This CDR3 is built from 13 residues. J was trimmed by 3 bases and V by 5 bases; bases with no gene match: 4. CDR3 protein: CAWRRDRDTEAFF. The DNA for the CDR3 is TGTGCCTGGCGCCGGGACAGGGACACTGAAGCTTTCTTT.

This chain connects TRBV13 to TRBJ1-2; unclear D gene. Germline-derived CDR1 and CDR2 are PRHDT and FYEKMQ (reference sequence). Trimming removed 2 bases at V and 6 bases at J, with 7 bases between. The CDR3 has 12 amino acids. CDR3 DNA sequence: TGTGCCAGCAGCTTACTCGGGGATGGCTACACCTTC. Translated: CASSLLGDGYTF.

The chain carries TRBV27 and TRBJ1-1, with 7 bases identical to TRBD1. J lost 5 bases, V lost 2 bases, and 2 bases had no gene match. CDR1 and CDR2 from the germline V gene are MNHEY and SMNVEV (reference sequence). This CDR3 has 13 amino acids. CDR3 DNA: TGTGCCAGCAGTTTAGCAGGGGGTACTGAAGCTTTCTTT. This gives the protein CASSLAGGTEAFF.

This clone was detected only a few times. The same CDR3 also results from other DNA sequences found in this sample. V gene TRBV5-1 combines with J gene TRBJ2-5, with 7 bases that match TRBD2. Looked up from germline, CDR1 is SGHRS and CDR2 is YFSETQ. The CDR3 spans 12 residues. J was trimmed by 5 bases and V by 2 bases; bases with no gene match: 0. CDR3 in DNA: TGCGCCAGCAGCTTCGGGAGGGAGACCCAGTACTTC. Amino acids: CASSFGRETQYF. The full variable domain, in which reference TRBV5-1 and TRBJ2-5 provide the parts outside the CDR3, is KAGVTQTPRYLIKTRGQQVTLSCSPISGHRSVSWYQQTPGQGLQFLFEYFSETQRNKGNFPGRFSGRQFSNSRSEMNVSTLELGDSALYLCASSFGRETQYFGPGTRLLVL.

The chain links TRBV7-3 to TRBJ2-3; 11 nucleotides align to TRBD2. CDR1 and CDR2 from the germline V gene are SGHTA and FQGTGA. V lost 5 bases, J lost 5 bases, and 12 bases stayed unmatched. CDR3 length equals 17 residues. CDR3 bases: TGTGCCAGCAGCACAAGGGTGACTAGCGGGAATCTAGATACGCAGTATTTT. As protein: CASSTRVTSGNLDTQYF.

V is TRBV28 and J is TRBJ2-1; TRBD1 might be the D (6 bases). The CDR3 contains 14 residues. Germline CDR1 reads MDHEN; CDR2 reads SYDVKM. The V gene lost 4 bases and the J gene lost 5 bases, with 12 bases spanning the gap. CDR3 region: CASSWGRGNNEQFF. As DNA, the CDR3 is TGTGCCAGCAGTTGGGGCAGGGGTAACAATGAGCAGTTCTTC.

This chain links TRBV10-3 with TRBJ2-7, with 11 bases matching TRBD1. Germline CDR1 reads ENHRY; CDR2 reads SYGVKD. CDR3 length: 13 amino acids. J gave up 3 bases and V 11 bases, and 6 bases lay outside the gene matches. As DNA, the CDR3 is TGTGCCTCCAAGGGACAGGGGGACTACGAGCAGTACTTC. Its translation is CASKGQGDYEQYF.

This clone was seen only once. The chain uses TRBV2 and TRBJ2-1, with unresolved D. The germline V and J ends were trimmed by 6 bases and 0 bases, with 6 bases remaining between them. CDR1 and CDR2 from the germline V gene are SNHLY and FYNNEI. This CDR3 is 13 amino acids long. CDR3 region: CASRTPSYNEQFF. CDR3 bases: TGTGCCAGCAGGACACCCTCCTACAATGAGCAGTTCTTC.

V and J are TRBV18 and TRBJ2-3; 7 bases map to TRBD2. The CDR3 length is 14 residues. V lost 5 bases to trimming and J lost 6 bases; unmatched junction nucleotides: 8. CDR1 is KGHSH and CDR2 is LQKENI in the germline V gene. The CDR3 DNA follows: TGTGCCAGCTCAGAGAGCGGGATCTCCGATACGCAGTATTTT. Translated, it gives CASSESGISDTQYF.

The CDR3 reads CASSLNGGSDEQYF. Here the CDR3 DNA reads TGTGCCAGCAGCTTGAATGGCGGGAGCGACGAGCAGTACTTC. This chain uses TRBV5-6 with TRBJ2-7, with TRBD2 matching 7 bases. This CDR3 spans 14 amino acids. Germline-derived CDR1 and CDR2 are SGHDT and YYEEEE. V shed 1 base, J shed 5 bases, and the junction held 6 bases outside the gene matches.

This chain links TRBV18 with TRBJ2-7, with TRBD2 as a possible D gene (6 bases). Trimming stripped 3 bases from V and 5 bases from J, with 20 bases between. Germline assignment: CDR1 KGHSH and CDR2 LQKENI. The CDR3 contains 16 residues. CDR3 sequence reads: CASSPPQGGLFNEQYF. CDR3 nucleotide sequence: TGTGCCAGCTCACCCCCTCAAGGAGGGCTCTTCAACGAGCAGTACTTC.

V is TRBV18 and J is TRBJ2-7, with a possible D match to TRBD2 (5 bases). This CDR3 contains 15 residues. Between the trimmed V and J ends, which lost 0 bases and 6 bases, there was a span of 15 bases. Germline CDR1 and CDR2: KGHSH and LQKENI. In DNA form, the CDR3 reads TGTGCCAGCTCACCACCGCGGGCTGTGACGGGCGAGCAGTACTTC. This codes for CASSPPRAVTGEQYF.

This clone appeared a single time. The CDR3 spells CASSLAVPTGSGANVLTF. Written as DNA, the CDR3 is TGCGCCAGCAGCTTGGCGGTACCCACAGGGTCTGGGGCCAACGTCCTGACTTTC. This rearrangement joins TRBV5-1 to TRBJ2-6, with a possible D match to TRBD1 (6 bases). Trimming took off 0 bases at V and 1 base at J, with 14 bases between the two ends. This CDR3 has 18 residues. The germline V gene has CDR1 SGHRS and CDR2 YFSETQ. The variable domain in full, completed from reference TRBV5-1 and TRBJ2-6, reads KAGVTQTPRYLIKTRGQQVTLSCSPISGHRSVSWYQQTPGQGLQFLFEYFSETQRNKGNFPGRFSGRQFSNSRSEMNVSTLELGDSALYLCASSLAVPTGSGANVLTFGAGSRLTVL.

V usage is TRBV7-3 and J usage is TRBJ2-1, with TRBD2 matching over 10 bases. Germline values: CDR1 SGHTA, CDR2 FQGTGA. After removal of 4 bases from V and 8 bases from J, the junction contained 11 bases not matched to a gene. The CDR3 loop spans 16 amino acids. The CDR3 DNA sequence: TGTGCCAGCAGCTACTCGAGCGGGAGGGCCCCGGATGAGCAGTTCTTC. It specifies CASSYSSGRAPDEQFF.

The J gene is TRBJ2-1, the V gene TRBV7-3; 9 positions agree with TRBD2. Per germline, CDR1 SGHTA and CDR2 FQGTGA. J lost 10 bases, V lost 3 bases, and 7 bases had no gene match. The CDR3 totals 14 residues. Here the CDR3 reads CASSFLSGSGEQFF. In nucleotides, the CDR3 is TGTGCCAGCAGCTTCCTTAGCGGGAGTGGGGAGCAGTTCTTC.

This rearrangement joins TRBV5-1 to TRBJ2-2; TRBD1 matches 9 bases. Looked up from germline, CDR1 is SGHRS and CDR2 is YFSETQ. V lost 0 bases, J lost 1 base, and 1 base stayed unmatched. This CDR3 contains 16 residues. The CDR3 is CASSLGGQGNTGELFF. The CDR3 DNA follows: TGCGCCAGCAGCTTGGGGGGACAGGGGAACACCGGGGAGCTGTTTTTT.

The rearrangement joins TRBV6-5 to TRBJ2-2, with a weak D call TRBD1 (5 bases). Trimming shortened V by 5 bases and J by 7 bases, and 11 bases separated the two germline ends. The CDR3 length is 13 residues. Looked up from germline, CDR1 is MNHEY and CDR2 is SVGAGI. Written as DNA, the CDR3 is TGTGCCAGCAGTAGAGGACAAGACGGGGAGCTGTTTTTT. Its translation is CASSRGQDGELFF.

The CDR3 coding sequence is TGTGCCACAGGGCCCACGTCCACCGGGGAGCTGTTTTTT. Translated: CATGPTSTGELFF. The V call is TRBV10-3, the J call TRBJ2-2; D may be TRBD1 (5 bases). The CDR3 has 13 amino acids. Trimming left V 10 bases short and J 4 bases short, with 13 bases between. Germline loops: CDR1 ENHRY, CDR2 SYGVKD.

The rearrangement uses TRBV12-3 or TRBV12-4 and TRBJ1-4; D is undetermined. V lost 0 bases to trimming and J lost 14 bases, with 10 bases between them. The CDR3 runs 12 residues. CDR3 coding DNA: TGTGCCAGCAGTTTAGCGGGCAAAAGTCTGTTTTTT. Encoded protein: CASSLAGKSLFF.